Listed here are 23 T cell receptor beta chains from one sample, sequenced in a study of T cells after yellow fever vaccination. TCRdb itself ran the 5' RACE reads through MiXCR, one entry per CDR3 protein. The sample records some 300,000 distinct CDR3 sequences, approximately 12% being singletons. Source: CD4+ T cells sorted from PBMCs, taken 45 days after the yellow fever booster vaccination. The source is a young man who received the YFV17D yellow fever vaccine.

This clonotype was seen a handful of times. The chain recombines TRBV20-1 with TRBJ1-2; D possibly corresponds to TRBD1 (6 bases). V shed 2 bases and J shed 9 bases, with 13 bases lying between them. The CDR3 covers 12 residues. Germline loops: CDR1 DFQATT, CDR2 SNEGSKA (reference sequence). CDR3 sequence reads: CSARRRGLSYTF. The CDR3 DNA reads as TGCAGTGCTAGACGGCGGGGGCTAAGCTACACCTTC.

This clonotype was counted only a few times. The V and J genes are TRBV7-2 and TRBJ2-5; D may be TRBD2 (6 bases). Germline CDR1 is SGHTA and CDR2 is FQGNSA. The length of the CDR3 is 14 residues. V was trimmed by 5 bases and J by 1 base, leaving 11 bases between them. CDR3 nucleotide sequence: TGTGCCAGCAGCGGGGCGGGGAGCCAAGAGACCCAGTACTTC. Protein: CASSGAGSQETQYF.

This clonotype was picked up many times. The chain combines TRBV5-1 with TRBJ2-3, with D tentatively TRBD1 (6 bases). Germline V lookup: CDR1 SGHRS, CDR2 YFSETQ. The CDR3 has 14 amino acids. V was trimmed by 3 bases and J by 2 bases, leaving 10 bases between them. DNA of the CDR3: TGCGCCAGCAGCTCACAGGGCTACACAGATACGCAGTATTTT. Encoded protein: CASSSQGYTDTQYF.

The chain links TRBV7-2 to TRBJ1-2; D remains ambiguous. The CDR3 has 17 amino acids. The germline V and J ends were trimmed by 2 bases and 2 bases, with 18 bases remaining between them. Germline loops: CDR1 SGHTA, CDR2 FQGNSA. In DNA form, the CDR3 reads TGTGCCAGCAGCTTAATCGGATTCGGGGTCGAGAACTATGGCTACACCTTC. Amino acid sequence: CASSLIGFGVENYGYTF.

V gene TRBV7-2 combines with J gene TRBJ2-2, with 8 bases that match TRBD1. This CDR3 spans 15 amino acids. Trimming cost V 3 bases and J 5 bases; bases outside gene matches: 5. The germline V gene has CDR1 SGHTA and CDR2 FQGNSA. The CDR3 protein is CASSFRTGRTGELFF. CDR3 in DNA: TGTGCCAGCAGCTTTAGGACAGGGCGGACCGGGGAGCTGTTTTTT.

This clonotype has more than one count but fewer than ten. The V gene is TRBV10-1, the J gene TRBJ2-3, with unresolved D. V dropped 0 bases and J dropped 4 bases, with 14 bases sitting between them. Germline V gives CDR1 WNHNN, CDR2 SYGVQD (reference sequence). The CDR3 totals 16 residues. The CDR3 region has the DNA TGCGCCAGCAGTGAGTCCGGAGCCTCTAATTCAGATACGCAGTATTTT. Translation: CASSESGASNSDTQYF.

At least ten counts were recorded for this clonotype. V and J are TRBV11-1 and TRBJ2-7; tentative D call: TRBD2 (6 bases). Trimming took off 8 bases at V and 3 bases at J, with 14 bases between the two ends. CDR1 is SGHAT and CDR2 is FQDESV in the germline V gene (reference sequence). This CDR3 region has 13 residues. The CDR3 reads CASGSGTYYEQYV. The CDR3 DNA is TGTGCCAGCGGATCCGGGACTTACTACGAGCAGTACGTC.

The J gene is TRBJ2-7, the V gene TRBV28; D remains unclear. This CDR3 is 12 amino acids long. Trimming shortened V by 5 bases and J by 6 bases, and 11 bases separated the two germline ends. Germline values: CDR1 MDHEN, CDR2 SYDVKM. CDR3 in DNA: TGTGCCAGCAGTCCGGTCACGCGCGAGCAGTACTTC. It specifies CASSPVTREQYF.

The gene calls are TRBV5-5 and TRBJ1-2; unclear D gene. The germline V gene has CDR1 SGHKS and CDR2 YYEKEE (reference sequence). The CDR3 runs to 17 residues. Trimming shortened V by 2 bases and J by 6 bases, and 23 bases separated the two germline ends. The CDR3 loop reads CASSLFGGSRGNDGYTF. The CDR3 DNA sequence: TGTGCCAGCAGCTTATTCGGTGGTTCGAGAGGGAATGATGGCTACACCTTC.

The V call is TRBV18, the J call TRBJ2-4; weak D call: TRBD2 (6 bases). This CDR3 contains 15 residues. Trimming removed 2 bases at V and 5 bases at J, with 13 bases between. The V gene's germline CDR1 is KGHSH and CDR2 LQKENI. The CDR3 bases are TGTGCCAGCTCACCAACACTAGCTGGCCAAAACATTCAGTACTTC. It specifies CASSPTLAGQNIQYF. The full variable domain, its missing parts supplied by reference TRBV18 and TRBJ2-4, is NAGVMQNPRHLVRRRGQEARLRCSPMKGHSHVYWYRQLPEEGLKFMVYLQKENIIDESGMPKERFSAEFPKEGPSILRIQQVVRGDSAAYFCASSPTLAGQNIQYFGAGTRLSVL.

This clonotype was seen more than once but under ten times. This sequence joins TRBV18 and TRBJ2-6, with unresolved D. The germline V gene encodes CDR1 KGHSH and CDR2 LQKENI. This CDR3 is 18 amino acids long. Trimming stripped 3 bases from V and 0 bases from J, with 15 bases between. The CDR3 loop reads CASSPKDLLISGANVLTF. The CDR3 DNA reads as TGTGCCAGCTCACCGAAGGACCTCCTCATCTCTGGGGCCAACGTCCTGACTTTC.

In its sample, this clonotype was seen many times. The genes are TRBV6-4 and TRBJ2-7; a possible D gene is TRBD1 (5 bases). The CDR3 extends over 15 amino acids. Germline loops: CDR1 MRHNA, CDR2 SNTAGT. V was clipped by 10 bases and J by 2 bases, with 21 bases between them. CDR3 sequence (DNA): TGTGCCACCCGGCCCCCCCAGGGTAATCCCTACGAGCAGTACGTC. Amino acids: CATRPPQGNPYEQYV.

This clonotype was counted a few times. The V gene is TRBV7-2, the J gene TRBJ2-5; 7 nucleotides align to TRBD2. The germline V gene encodes CDR1 SGHTA and CDR2 FQGNSA. The CDR3 has 13 residues. V lost 7 bases and J lost 4; bases outside the gene matches: 6. The CDR3 sequence is CASTRLAGETQYF. Written as DNA, the CDR3 is TGTGCCAGCACGCGACTAGCCGGAGAGACCCAGTACTTC.

This clonotype came up a few times. The chain joins TRBV7-2 to TRBJ2-2; possibly TRBD2 for D (6 bases). Between the trimmed V and J ends, which lost 2 bases and 7 bases, there was a span of 8 bases. Germline V gene lookup returns CDR1 SGHTA and CDR2 FQGNSA. This CDR3 spans 13 amino acids. The CDR3 DNA reads TGTGCCAGCAGCTTATCGGGGGTCGGGGAGCTGTTTTTT. The encoded protein is CASSLSGVGELFF.

This clonotype was seen many times. This chain uses TRBV9 with TRBJ2-2; D uncertain. Between the trimmed V and J ends, which lost 1 base and 7 bases, there was a span of 14 bases. From germline, CDR1 is SGDLS and CDR2 YYNGEE. The CDR3 totals 15 residues. CDR3 coding DNA: TGTGCCAGCAGCGTACAAGGGCAGGCGGACGGGGAGCTGTTTTTT. Translated, it gives CASSVQGQADGELFF.

This clonotype was detected only a few times. V gene TRBV18 combines with J gene TRBJ1-2; D not resolved. The CDR3 has 17 residues. The ends were cut back, 4 bases at V and 4 bases at J, with 22 bases in the middle. Looked up from germline, CDR1 is KGHSH and CDR2 is LQKENI. CDR3: CASSLFRALRDIYGYTF. The CDR3, as DNA: TGTGCCAGCTCACTCTTCCGGGCCCTTCGGGATATCTATGGCTACACCTTC.

The chain carries TRBV24-1 and TRBJ1-2; no firm D call. V lost 3 bases, J lost 8 bases, and 9 bases lay in between. The CDR3 has 12 residues. Germline CDR1 KGHDR, CDR2 SFDVKD. The CDR3 DNA reads as TGTGCCACCAGTGATCCTGCGTTAGGCTACACCTTC. Its protein product is CATSDPALGYTF.

In its sample, this clonotype was seen a few times. This chain connects TRBV6-1 to TRBJ2-1, with TRBD2 matching over 9 bases. The length of the CDR3 is 15 residues. The ends lost 4 bases at V and 5 bases at J; junction bases unmatched: 6. Germline CDR1 and CDR2: MNHNS and SASEGT. The CDR3 spells CASSGSGRSDNEQFF. In nucleotides, the CDR3 is TGTGCCAGCAGTGGGAGCGGGAGGAGTGACAATGAGCAGTTCTTC.

This sequence joins TRBV19 and TRBJ2-1; the D call may be TRBD1 or TRBD2 (5 bases each). V lost 4 bases and J lost 7, with 17 bases in between. This CDR3 spans 15 amino acids. Germline CDR1 is LNHDA and CDR2 is SQIVND (reference sequence). CDR3 region: CASSNQGRGNNEQFF. In nucleotides, the CDR3 is TGTGCCAGTAGTAATCAGGGTCGGGGAAATAATGAGCAGTTCTTC.

This chain connects TRBV6-5 to TRBJ1-6, with TRBD1 identical over 9 bases. V lost 2 bases and J lost 9; bases outside the gene matches: 8. CDR1 and CDR2 (germline): MNHEY, SVGAGI. This CDR3 has 16 residues. The CDR3 is CASSYNTQGAFSPLHF. The CDR3 region has the DNA TGTGCCAGCAGTTACAATACACAGGGGGCTTTTTCACCCCTCCACTTT.

This clonotype has ten or more counts. This sequence joins TRBV4-2 and TRBJ2-5, with TRBD2 as a possible D gene (5 bases). This CDR3 spans 14 amino acids. Trimming removed 3 bases at V and 5 bases at J, with 13 bases between. Germline V gene data show CDR1 as LGHNA and CDR2 as YNFKEQ. The CDR3 DNA follows: TGTGCCAGCAGCCAGGTCGGGGTAGAGGAGACCCAGTACTTC. This encodes CASSQVGVEETQYF.

This clonotype was observed many times. The rearrangement uses TRBV11-2 and TRBJ2-7; the D call may be TRBD1 or TRBD2 (6 bases each). Trimming removed 2 bases at V and 1 base at J, with 12 bases between. This CDR3 spans 15 amino acids. Germline-derived CDR1 and CDR2 are SGHAT and FQNNGV. CDR3 nucleotides: TGTGCCAGCAGCTTAACCCCGGGGGCGTCCTACGAGCAGTACGTC. This translates into CASSLTPGASYEQYV.

The chain employs TRBV11-2 and TRBJ2-6, with 11 bases aligning to TRBD2. The ends lost 3 bases at V and 2 bases at J; junction bases unmatched: 9. Per germline, CDR1 SGHAT and CDR2 FQNNGV. The CDR3 consists of 19 residues. The CDR3 sequence: CASSFRYASGGPGANVLTF. In DNA form, the CDR3 reads TGTGCCAGCAGCTTTCGGTACGCTAGCGGGGGGCCTGGGGCCAACGTCCTGACTTTC.